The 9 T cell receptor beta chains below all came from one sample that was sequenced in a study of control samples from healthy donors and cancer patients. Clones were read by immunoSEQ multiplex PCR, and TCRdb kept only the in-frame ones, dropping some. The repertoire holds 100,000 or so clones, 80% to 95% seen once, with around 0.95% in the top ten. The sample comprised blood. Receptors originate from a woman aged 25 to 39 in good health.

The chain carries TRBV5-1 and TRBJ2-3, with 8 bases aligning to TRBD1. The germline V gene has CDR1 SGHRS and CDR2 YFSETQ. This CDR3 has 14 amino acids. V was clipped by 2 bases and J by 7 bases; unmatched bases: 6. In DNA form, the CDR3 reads TGCGCCAGCAGCTTTGGACAGGGAGCTAATACGCAGTATTTT. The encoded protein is CASSFGQGANTQYF. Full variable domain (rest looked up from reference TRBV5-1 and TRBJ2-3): KAGVTQTPRYLIKTRGQQVTLSCSPISGHRSVSWYQQTPGQGLQFLFEYFSETQRNKGNFPGRFSGRQFSNSRSEMNVSTLELGDSALYLCASSFGQGANTQYFGPGTRLTVL.

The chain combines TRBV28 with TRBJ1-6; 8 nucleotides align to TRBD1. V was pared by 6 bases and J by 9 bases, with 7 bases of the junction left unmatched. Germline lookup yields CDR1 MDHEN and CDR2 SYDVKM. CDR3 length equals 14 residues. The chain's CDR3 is CASRTDRVGSPLHF. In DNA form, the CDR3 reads TGTGCCAGCAGGACGGACAGGGTTGGTTCACCCCTCCACTTT.

The CDR3 nucleotides read TGTGCCAGCAGCGGGGGGCTGGCGGCCCAGCTGGGGTCCCAGTACTTC. Translated: CASSGGLAAQLGSQYF. The gene calls are TRBV9 and TRBJ2-5, with D maybe TRBD1 (6 bases). There are 16 residues in the CDR3. Trimming shortened V by 3 bases and J by 9 bases, and 24 bases separated the two germline ends. Germline V gene data show CDR1 as SGDLS and CDR2 as YYNGEE.

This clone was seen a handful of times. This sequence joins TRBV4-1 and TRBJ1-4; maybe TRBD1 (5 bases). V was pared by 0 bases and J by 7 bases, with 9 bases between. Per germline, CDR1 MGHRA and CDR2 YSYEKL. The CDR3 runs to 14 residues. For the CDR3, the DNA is TGCGCCAGCAGCCAAGATCCAGGGAGTGAAAAACTGTTTTTT. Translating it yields CASSQDPGSEKLFF.

The CDR3 sequence is CAWSTWTSGRTERYF. The CDR3 nucleotides are TGTGCCTGGAGTACCTGGACTAGCGGGAGGACCGAACGGTACTTC. The chain links TRBV30 to TRBJ2-7, with 14 bases aligning to TRBD2. Germline V gives CDR1 GTSNPN, CDR2 SVGIG (reference sequence). The CDR3 sequence is 15 residues long. The trim removed 2 bases at V and 12 bases at J, leaving 12 bases unmatched.

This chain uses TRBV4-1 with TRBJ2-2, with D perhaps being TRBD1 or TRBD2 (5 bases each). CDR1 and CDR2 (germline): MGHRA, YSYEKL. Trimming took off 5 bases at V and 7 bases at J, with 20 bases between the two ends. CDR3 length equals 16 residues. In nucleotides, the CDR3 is TGCGCCAGCAGCTCCGGTAGAGGGGAACGGGGCGGGGAGCTGTTTTTT. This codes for CASSSGRGERGGELFF.

The CDR3 sequence: CASSPDRNSNQPQHF. In nucleotides, the CDR3 is TGTGCCAGCAGCCCAGACAGAAACAGCAATCAGCCCCAGCATTTT. The rearrangement joins TRBV7-8 to TRBJ1-5; D perhaps matches TRBD1 (5 bases). Germline loops: CDR1 SGHVS, CDR2 FQNEAQ. The CDR3 runs 15 residues. V gave up 5 bases and J gave up 1 base, with 12 bases separating them.

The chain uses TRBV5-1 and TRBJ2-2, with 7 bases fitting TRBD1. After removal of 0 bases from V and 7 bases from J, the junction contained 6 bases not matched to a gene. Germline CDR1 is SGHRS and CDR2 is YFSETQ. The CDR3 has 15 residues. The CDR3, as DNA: TGCGCCAGCAGCTTGGGAAGGGGGCATGGCGGGGAGCTGTTTTTT. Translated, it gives CASSLGRGHGGELFF.

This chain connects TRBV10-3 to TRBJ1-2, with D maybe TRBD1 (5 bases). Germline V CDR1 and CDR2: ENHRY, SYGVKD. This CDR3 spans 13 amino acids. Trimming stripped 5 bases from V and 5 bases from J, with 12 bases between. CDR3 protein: CAISRDPGYGYTF. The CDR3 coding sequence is TGTGCCATCAGTCGGGACCCGGGGTATGGCTACACCTTC.